The 20 T cell receptor beta chains listed next were all sequenced from one sample in a study of blood T cell repertoires in COVID-19 (dated by TCRdb to the early 2020s). Libraries were built with the immunoSEQ multiplex PCR assay. What TCRdb holds here is the immuneACCESS table cut down to in-frame rearrangements. Part of the clones is not present; checked against another copy, under half of the missing clones reflect an unresolved V gene, and the others are unexplained. This sample has 130,000 to 150,000 clones in its table, and about 76% of those were observed once. The ten largest clonotypes hold around 8.4% of the sample. The sequencing sample was made of peripheral blood. The receptor source for this set is a human donor in a cohort sampled during active COVID-19.

The V call is TRBV7-2, the J call TRBJ1-2, with 8 bases lining up with TRBD1. Trimming took 4 bases from V and 4 from J; bases not matched to a gene: 5. Germline V lookup: CDR1 SGHTA, CDR2 FQGNSA. The CDR3 spans 14 residues. CDR3 nucleotide sequence: TGTGCCAGCAGCTCCCCCACAGGGGGCTATGGCTACACCTTC. Translating it yields CASSSPTGGYGYTF.

The chain is built from TRBV7-9 and TRBJ2-5, with TRBD1 matching over 7 bases. After removal of 9 bases from V and 4 bases from J, the junction contained 5 bases not matched to a gene. The CDR3 length is 12 residues. Germline V gene lookup returns CDR1 SEHNR and CDR2 FQNEAQ (reference sequence). Here the CDR3 DNA reads TGTGCCAGTGGACAGGATCTAGAGACCCAGTACTTC. Its protein product is CASGQDLETQYF.

V is TRBV6-6 and J is TRBJ1-4; TRBD1 might be the D (6 bases). V lost 5 bases and J 2 bases, leaving 9 bases between the germline ends. This CDR3 has 14 residues. CDR1 and CDR2 (germline): MNHNY, SVGAGI (reference sequence). CDR3 residues: CASSTTGTNEKLFF. CDR3 sequence (DNA): TGTGCCAGCAGTACTACAGGGACTAATGAAAAACTGTTTTTT.

This clone was seen just once. The chain couples TRBV6-2 or TRBV6-3 to TRBJ2-2; no clear D. V was cut by 4 bases and J by 6 bases, with 15 bases left in between. CDR1 and CDR2 (germline): MNHEY, SVGEGT. The CDR3 totals 15 residues. This CDR3 is CASSLLVPRAGELFF. The DNA of the CDR3 is TGTGCCAGCAGTTTGTTAGTCCCCCGTGCCGGGGAGCTGTTTTTT.

The chain recombines TRBV3-1 (or the pseudogene TRBV3-2) with TRBJ2-5; the match to TRBD2 covers 12 bases. This CDR3 contains 16 residues. Germline V CDR1 and CDR2: LGHDT, YNNKEL (reference sequence). V shed 5 bases, J shed 4 bases, and the junction held 8 bases outside the gene matches. CDR3 coding DNA: TGTGCCAGCAGCTTTCCTCTAGCGGGAGGGCGAGAGACCCAGTACTTC. The encoded protein is CASSFPLAGGRETQYF.

The chain couples TRBV6-5 to TRBJ2-5, with 7 bases fitting TRBD1. The V gene's germline CDR1 is MNHEY and CDR2 SVGAGI. This CDR3 is 15 amino acids long. V was pared by 2 bases and J by 1 base, with 4 bases of the junction left unmatched. The DNA of the CDR3 is TGTGCCAGCAGTTACCCTTGGGACAGCCAAGAGACCCAGTACTTC. Translating it yields CASSYPWDSQETQYF.

V and J are TRBV5-4 and TRBJ1-2; TRBD1 is a possible D gene (5 bases). The germline V and J ends were trimmed by 4 bases and 0 bases, with 7 bases remaining between them. The CDR3 loop spans 13 amino acids. Germline V CDR1 and CDR2: SGHNT, YYREEE (reference sequence). CDR3 nucleotides: TGTGCCAGCAGCGAGACAGCTAACTATGGCTACACCTTC. Its protein is CASSETANYGYTF.

The chain combines TRBV6-5 with TRBJ2-1; D is ambiguous. CDR3 length equals 14 residues. Trimming took off 6 bases at V and 5 bases at J, with 14 bases between the two ends. Looked up from germline, CDR1 is MNHEY and CDR2 is SVGAGI. CDR3 DNA: TGTGCCAGCAGAAACTACTTAGGTAACAATGAGCAGTTCTTC. It translates to CASRNYLGNNEQFF.

This chain links TRBV4-1 with TRBJ1-6, with 9 positions matching TRBD1. Germline V gene lookup returns CDR1 MGHRA and CDR2 YSYEKL. This CDR3 is built from 15 residues. V shed 4 bases, J shed 4 bases, and the junction held 2 bases outside the gene matches. This CDR3 reads CASSRGTGYNSPLHF. DNA for the CDR3: TGCGCCAGCAGCCGAGGGACAGGGTATAATTCACCCCTCCACTTT.

V usage is TRBV6-1 and J usage is TRBJ1-6, with TRBD1 matching 9 bases. The germline CDR1 and CDR2 sequences are MNHNS and SASEGT. The V and J ends lost 1 base and 7 bases, in that order; junction bases with no gene match: 2. The CDR3 runs 15 residues. The chain's CDR3 is CASSEGGTGNSPLHF. For the CDR3, the DNA is TGTGCCAGCAGTGAAGGGGGGACAGGGAATTCACCCCTCCACTTT.

This chain connects TRBV7-8 to TRBJ2-7; D unclear. Trimming pared 0 bases from V and 12 bases from J, leaving 9 bases between. The CDR3 runs to 11 residues. Germline assignment: CDR1 SGHVS and CDR2 FQNEAQ. CDR3 in amino acids: CASSLAQNWYF. CDR3 DNA: TGTGCCAGCAGCTTAGCGCAGAATTGGTACTTC.

The chain combines TRBV28 with TRBJ2-7, with D perhaps matching TRBD1 (5 bases). Trimming took 2 bases from V and 7 from J, leaving 12 bases between them. The V gene's germline CDR1 is MDHEN and CDR2 SYDVKM. The CDR3 loop spans 13 amino acids. CDR3 coding DNA: TGTGCCAGCAGTTTAGGGGCACAGAGGGAGCAGTACTTC. Translated: CASSLGAQREQYF.

This clone occurred once. V and J are TRBV5-1 and TRBJ1-1; no clear D gene. This CDR3 comprises 12 residues. V was clipped by 1 base and J by 8 bases, with 9 bases between them. CDR1 is SGHRS, CDR2 YFSETQ, per germline. CDR3 region: CASSLLAGEAFF. CDR3 bases: TGCGCCAGCAGCTTGTTAGCTGGGGAAGCTTTCTTT.

The chain recombines TRBV21-1 with TRBJ2-2; the table's D gene call, TRBD1, was not cross checked with the DNA. TRBV21-1 is flagged as a pseudogene. This CDR3 contains 17 residues. This CDR3 is CASSKVLGTGKHRGAVF. The CDR3 nucleotides read TGTGCCAGCAGCAAAGTTCTGGGGACAGGAAAACACCGGGGAGCTGTTTTT.

This chain joins TRBV2 and TRBJ1-1, with D uncertain. Germline CDR1 SNHLY, CDR2 FYNNEI. This CDR3 contains 13 residues. The ends were cut back, 7 bases at V and 7 bases at J, with 16 bases in the middle. The CDR3 DNA reads TGTGCCAGCAATAGCGCGGGGTCTGGTGAAGCTTTCTTT. Translated: CASNSAGSGEAFF.

V is TRBV28 and J is TRBJ2-7; TRBD2 matches at 8 bases. Germline V gene lookup returns CDR1 MDHEN and CDR2 SYDVKM. The CDR3 sequence is 17 residues long. Trimming at V came to 2 bases and at J to 2 bases, leaving 11 bases not matched to a gene. This CDR3 reads CASSLISGTDLPYEQYF. CDR3 bases: TGTGCCAGCAGTTTAATTAGCGGGACCGACTTGCCCTACGAGCAGTACTTC.

The V and J genes are TRBV5-6 and TRBJ2-3; the match to TRBD2 covers 13 bases. This CDR3 is 19 amino acids long. Germline V gives CDR1 SGHDT, CDR2 YYEEEE. Germline trimming cut 1 base from V and 3 bases from J; bases unmatched to any gene: 11. For the CDR3, the DNA is TGTGCCAGCAGCTTGCGACTAGCGGGAGGTTGGGGTGGGACAGATACGCAGTATTTT. Encoded protein: CASSLRLAGGWGGTDTQYF.

The gene calls are TRBV6-2 or TRBV6-3 and TRBJ1-5; no firm D call. The V gene's germline CDR1 is MNHEY and CDR2 SVGEGT. The CDR3 spans 15 residues. Deletions cut 0 bases from V and 0 bases from J, with 6 bases between. The CDR3 DNA reads TGTGCCAGCAGTTACTCGTTCGGTAGCAATCAGCCCCAGCATTTT. This sequence encodes CASSYSFGSNQPQHF.

This clone occurred once. This chain connects TRBV10-3 to TRBJ1-2; D possibly corresponds to TRBD1 (5 bases). Germline CDR1 and CDR2: ENHRY and SYGVKD. The CDR3 consists of 13 residues. With 3 bases removed from V and 0 bases from J, the gap between germline ends came to 5 bases. Here the CDR3 DNA reads TGTGCCATCAGTGACAGGGCTAACTATGGCTACACCTTC. Its translation is CAISDRANYGYTF.

The genes are TRBV7-2 and TRBJ2-1; weak D call: TRBD2 (5 bases). Germline CDR1 is SGHTA and CDR2 is FQGNSA. This CDR3 is 14 amino acids long. V was shortened by 8 bases and J by 4 bases, with 15 bases between the two germline ends. CDR3 residues: CASRPGLSYNEQFF. CDR3 sequence (DNA): TGTGCCAGCCGCCCGGGGTTGTCTTACAATGAGCAGTTCTTC.